This T cell receptor beta chain was documented in a study of T cells in Graves' hyperthyroidism and ophthalmopathy (dated by TCRdb to the late 2010s). Study-wide context: Peripheral blood samples were taken at the time of initial diagnosis, prior to any treatment. A discovery cohort of about 95 patients, about 44 with Graves' ophthalmopathy and over 55 with stable Graves' hyperthyroidism, was used to find distinguishing TCR V-J signatures. An independent validation cohort of around 20 hyperthyroidism patients and about 15 patients who later progressed to ophthalmopathy tested prospective prediction of ophthalmopathy. The 100 or so discovery patients were randomly split 7:3 into training and test sets. In addition, the study compared T-cell repertoires in thyroid tissue and in blood from six Graves' hyperthyroidism patients. Once sampling was done, hyperthyroidism patients were given methimazole at a starting dose of 30 mg daily, whereas ophthalmopathy patients were given high-dose intravenous methylprednisolone. The paper reports TCR Vbeta CDR3 sequencing of some 140 peripheral blood samples: 40 or so ophthalmopathy, 70 to 85 hyperthyroidism and 17 progressor patients. Findings and caveats that apply to the study as a whole: Sample size was not statistically predetermined, and investigators were not blinded to group allocation. In validation, the model predicted progression to ophthalmopathy with roughly 66% sensitivity and over 72% specificity, a median of 6.5 months before onset. In cross-validation, a model built on a 13 V-J signature told ophthalmopathy apart from stable hyperthyroidism with roughly 87% sensitivity and approximately 81% specificity, and in testing the same model reached 80%/75%. Blood samples also contained most of the expanded thyroid clonotypes (frequency above 0.001), which suggests that blood repertoires may reflect thyroid immune responses.

With regard to this clonotype: Its specific antigen is unknown. Nothing much larger sits one base from this clone, and base qualities are not available.

Moderately to severely active disease, a Clinical Activity Score of at least 3, a NOSPECS grade of at least 4, and a duration under 3 months were present in ophthalmopathy patients. The study excluded patients with uncontrolled infections, other autoimmune diseases, pregnancy or lactation. Diagnoses relied on clinical symptoms, serum thyroxine and TRAb, thyroid ultrasound and orbital computed tomography. PBMCs were separated from under 12 ml of fresh peripheral blood using Ficoll-Paque density gradient centrifugation. Trizol reagent was used to extract total RNA, and RNA quality was then checked on an Agilent 2100 Bioanalyzer. The TCR beta CDR3 regions were amplified from RNA transcripts. The TCR CDR3 was subjected to a first round of RT-PCR using the HTBI primer set and the Qiagen OneStep RT-PCR kit. Libraries were constructed in a second round of multiplex PCR, after which size selection and purification were performed. Libraries were sequenced paired-end with 100 bp reads on an Illumina HiSeq2000. From the authors' description of their analysis: Raw data were processed with SOAPnuke, discarding reads with adapters, uncalled bases, mean Phred below 15, or no exact constant-primer or identifier match. COPE v1.2.5 was used to merge the high-quality paired reads, and each unique nucleotide sequence was defined as a clonotype. Clonotypes were aligned to IMGT TRBV, TRBD and TRBJ reference segments using MiTCR v1.1. Only V-J combinations with frequency above 0.0001, covering 99% to 99.2% of repertoires, were analysed. A TCS score was defined as the ratio between F50 (clonal expansion) and ExV (chaos), using BLOSUM62-based TCRdist between CDR3 peptides within each V-J. Welch's t-statistics and random forest reduced 450 to 600 V-J features to 10 to 15, which were used in a naive Bayes classifier (R e1071). TCRdb cleaned the public reads at Q25 with fastp, built clones with MiXCR and kept in-frame beta chains. Every distinct CDR3 protein forms one entry, paired with its most common genes and DNA. These V and J calls originate from TCRdb's pipeline instead of the authors' own analysis. The sample profile shows about 610,000 distinct CDR3 sequences; roughly a sixth of them were found once. Of the sample, roughly 3% is held by the ten largest clones.

The receptor was isolated from a woman aged 35 to 49 with Graves' ophthalmopathy. Sequenced: blood.

The DNA sequence is given as TGTGCCAGCAGCCCGGGACGGTCTAATGAAAAACTGTTTTTT. It translates as CASSPGRSNEKLFF. The chain is made from TRBV6-5 and TRBJ1-4; the D gene is perhaps TRBD1, from 5 matching bases. The V end loses 6 bases and the J end loses 3 bases, and a stretch of 11 bases separates them. The CDR1 and CDR2 encoded by the germline V gene are MNHEY and SVGAGI. Reading from cysteine to phenylalanine, the CDR3 counts 14 amino acids. The entry retains the CDR3 DNA only, 42 bases that are in frame from base 1.